The rows below give T cell receptor beta chains drawn from one sample of a study of T cell changes during pregnancy in multiple sclerosis. Only in-frame clones appear in the TCRdb table, and some are missing; sequencing was by immunoSEQ multiplex PCR. The sample comprises roughly 60,000 clones, about 90% of which are singletons, and less than 2.5% rests with the top ten. The starting material was peripheral blood, obtained in the second trimester of pregnancy. The receptors here all came from a female donor in good health, enrolled as a control in a pregnancy study. Both conserved end residues are part of each CDR3. D genes are given only for firm matches. Size tells how often a clone was seen (once, few, many) or the class of an expanded clone, and some rows leave it out.

v_call	j_call	clone_size	d_call	cdr3_aa	cdr3_nt
TRBV27	TRBJ1-1	NA	NA	CASRIGHGVNTEAFF	TGTGCCAGCAGAATAGGACATGGCGTCAACACTGAAGCTTTCTTT
TRBV11-3	TRBJ2-7	once	NA	CASSSGSDGVYEQYF	TGTGCCAGCAGCTCAGGGTCGGACGGAGTCTACGAGCAGTACTTC
TRBV11-2	TRBJ2-1	NA	TRBD2	CASSIQRGYNEQFF	TGTGCCAGCAGCATCCAGCGGGGCTACAATGAGCAGTTCTTC
TRBV18	TRBJ2-2	once	NA	CASSPPQRIAGELFF	TGTGCCAGCTCACCACCCCAGCGAATTGCCGGGGAGCTGTTTTTT
TRBV27	TRBJ2-3	NA	TRBD2	CASSGRSSGRSDTQYF	TGTGCCAGCTCCGGAAGAAGTAGCGGGAGGTCAGATACGCAGTATTTT
TRBV28	TRBJ2-5	NA	TRBD2	CASSLGSGTTQETQYF	TGTGCCAGCAGTTTGGGGTCCGGGACTACCCAAGAGACCCAGTACTTC
TRBV30	TRBJ2-3	NA	TRBD2	CAWSVLTGGPDTQYF	TGTGCCTGGAGTGTACTGACGGGGGGTCCAGATACGCAGTATTTT
TRBV7-8	TRBJ2-2	NA	TRBD2	CASSPTSVLNTGELFF	TGTGCCAGCAGTCCAACTAGCGTGCTGAACACCGGGGAGCTGTTTTTT
TRBV7-8	TRBJ2-6	NA	NA	CASSFESSGANVLTF	TGTGCCAGCAGCTTCGAGAGCTCTGGGGCCAACGTCCTGACTTTC
TRBV10-3	TRBJ1-1	NA	NA	CAIWTNTEAFF	TGTGCCATCTGGACAAACACTGAAGCTTTCTTT
TRBV11-2	TRBJ1-6	NA	NA	CASSLESARVSPLHF	TGTGCCAGCAGCTTAGAATCCGCGCGGGTTTCACCCCTCCACTTT
TRBV7-2	TRBJ2-1	NA	NA	CASSPFSPPYGNEQFF	TGTGCCAGCAGCCCCTTTTCCCCCCCATACGGCAATGAGCAGTTCTTC
TRBV6-6	TRBJ1-5	once	NA	CASSYGGANQPQHF	TGTGCCAGCAGTTACGGAGGCGCCAATCAGCCCCAGCATTTT
TRBV10-3	TRBJ2-7	NA	TRBD2	CAISGWTSGGYEQYF	TGTGCCATCAGTGGGTGGACTAGCGGGGGCTACGAGCAGTACTTC
TRBV19	TRBJ1-6	NA	NA	CASSNPPHGAESPLHF	TGTGCCAGTAGTAATCCGCCCCATGGGGCAGAGTCACCCCTCCACTTT
TRBV5-1	TRBJ2-2	NA	TRBD2	CASSPGTSGRNTGELFF	TGCGCCAGCAGCCCCGGGACTAGCGGGAGGAACACCGGGGAGCTGTTTTTT
TRBV19	TRBJ2-1	NA	TRBD1	CASRPGQSYNEQFF	TGTGCCAGTAGACCGGGACAGAGCTACAATGAGCAGTTCTTC
TRBV14	TRBJ2-5	NA	TRBD1	CASSHDRGHQETQYF	TGTGCCAGCAGCCACGACAGGGGGCATCAAGAGACCCAGTACTTC
TRBV15	TRBJ2-3	once	TRBD2	CATSRDSSSGFTDTQYF	TGTGCCACCAGCAGAGATTCGTCTAGCGGATTCACAGATACGCAGTATTTT
TRBV23-1	TRBJ2-1	NA	NA	CASSQSTGTGGFNEQFF	TGCGCCAGCAGTCAAAGCACCGGGACTGGAGGATTTAATGAGCAGTTCTTC
TRBV7-6	TRBJ2-1	NA	TRBD2	CASSSRTSGGTALSYNEQFF	TGTGCCAGCAGCTCACGGACTAGCGGGGGGACTGCCCTTTCCTACAATGAGCAGTTCTTC
TRBV20-1	TRBJ2-5	NA	NA	CSATHQETQYF	TGCAGTGCTACCCACCAGGAGACCCAGTACTTC
TRBV30	TRBJ1-6	once	NA	CAWRTSLNSPLHF	TGTGCCTGGCGGACATCCCTGAATTCACCCCTCCACTTT
TRBV27	TRBJ2-7	once	TRBD2	CASRWGLAGANEQYF	TGTGCCAGCAGGTGGGGTCTAGCGGGAGCGAACGAGCAGTACTTC
TRBV6-5	TRBJ1-1	NA	NA	CASSYDRRTIEAFF	TGTGCCAGCAGTTACGACAGACGCACTATTGAAGCTTTCTTT
TRBV5-1	TRBJ2-4	once	TRBD2	CASSFVRNPLAGVAKNIQYF	TGCGCCAGCAGCTTTGTTCGTAACCCCCTAGCGGGAGTCGCCAAAAACATTCAGTACTTC
TRBV2	TRBJ1-2	NA	NA	CASSRREEVYGYTF	TGTGCCAGCAGTCGGCGGGAGGAGGTCTATGGCTACACCTTC
TRBV7-9	TRBJ2-2	NA	NA	CASSFEMGGRLLGGELFF	TGTGCCAGCAGCTTCGAGATGGGGGGACGGCTACTAGGCGGGGAGCTGTTTTTT
TRBV7-3	TRBJ2-2	NA	NA	CASSLMRDWAGELFF	TGTGCCAGCAGCTTAATGAGGGACTGGGCCGGGGAGCTGTTTTTT
TRBV6-1	TRBJ1-2	NA	NA	CASSEADTYYGYTF	TGTGCCAGCAGTGAAGCCGACACATACTATGGCTACACCTTC
TRBV7-8	TRBJ2-3	NA	NA	CASSRRTDTQYF	TGTGCCAGCAGCAGGAGGACAGATACGCAGTATTTT
TRBV19	TRBJ2-7	NA	TRBD2	CASSNLGTSGKYEQYF	TGTGCCAGTAGTAACCTCGGGACTAGCGGGAAGTACGAGCAGTACTTC
TRBV25-1	TRBJ2-1	NA	TRBD2	CATSGGYNEQFF	TGTGCCACCTCGGGGGGTTACAATGAGCAGTTCTTC
TRBV10-3	TRBJ2-1	few	NA	CAINGAGADNEQFF	TGTGCCATCAACGGTGCGGGCGCCGACAATGAGCAGTTCTTC
TRBV30	TRBJ1-6	NA	NA	CACSQGRNSPLHF	TGTGCCTGCTCACAGGGTAGAAATTCACCCCTCCACTTT
TRBV19	TRBJ2-1	few	NA	CASQTERFGRYEQFF	TGTGCCAGTCAGACGGAGCGATTCGGCCGATATGAGCAGTTCTTC
TRBV5-1	TRBJ2-5	NA	NA	CASRGPSGETQYF	TGCGCCAGCAGGGGCCCCAGTGGGGAGACCCAGTACTTC
TRBV6-5	TRBJ1-6	NA	NA	CASSYRRQPNSPLHF	TGTGCCAGCAGTTACAGAAGACAACCGAATTCACCCCTCCACTTT
TRBV6-5	TRBJ2-7	NA	NA	CASSYTPEGGYEQYF	TGTGCCAGCAGTTATACCCCGGAAGGGGGCTACGAGCAGTACTTC
TRBV4-1	TRBJ2-4	NA	TRBD1	CASSQHIGQVNNIQYF	TGCGCCAGCAGCCAGCATATCGGACAGGTTAATAACATTCAGTACTTC
TRBV10-3	TRBJ2-3	NA	NA	CAISEAAHRTDTQYF	TGTGCCATCAGTGAGGCAGCGCACCGCACAGATACGCAGTATTTT
TRBV27	TRBJ2-2	NA	NA	CASSSPTGRLFGELFF	TGTGCCAGCAGTTCCCCGACAGGGAGGTTGTTCGGGGAGCTGTTTTTT
TRBV6-5	TRBJ1-2	NA	NA	CASSGRWSDGYTF	TGTGCCAGCAGTGGCAGGTGGTCCGACGGCTACACCTTC
TRBV28	TRBJ2-2	NA	NA	CASSLVGTLTGELFF	TGTGCCAGCAGTTTAGTGGGGACTTTAACCGGGGAGCTGTTTTTT
TRBV5-1	TRBJ1-2	once	NA	CASSLLETAYHSNYGYTF	TGCGCCAGCAGCTTGCTAGAGACAGCCTACCATTCTAACTATGGCTACACCTTC
TRBV7-3	TRBJ1-2	NA	TRBD1	CASSLRGTDGYTF	TGTGCCAGCAGCTTACGGGGGACAGATGGCTACACCTTC
TRBV4-1	TRBJ2-1	NA	TRBD2	CASKGGGYNEQFF	TGCGCCAGCAAGGGCGGGGGATACAATGAGCAGTTCTTC
TRBV28	TRBJ1-1	NA	NA	CASSRVLGNTEAFF	TGTGCCAGCAGCAGGGTGTTGGGGAACACTGAAGCTTTCTTT
TRBV11-2	TRBJ1-2	NA	NA	CASTHRDYGYTF	TGTGCCAGCACCCACCGGGATTATGGCTACACCTTC
TRBV7-3	TRBJ1-2	NA	TRBD1	CASTYRGGRGLLYGYTF	TGTGCCAGCACCTACCGGGGGGGAAGGGGGCTCTTGTATGGCTACACCTTC
TRBV27	TRBJ1-1	NA	NA	CASSLKAFAEAFF	TGTGCCAGCAGTTTAAAAGCTTTCGCTGAAGCTTTCTTT
TRBV2	TRBJ1-1	NA	NA	CASSIQELNTEAFF	TGTGCCAGCAGTATACAGGAGTTGAACACTGAAGCTTTCTTT
TRBV14	TRBJ2-7	NA	NA	CASSQPSYEQYF	TGTGCCAGCAGCCAACCGAGCTACGAGCAGTACTTC